The 18 T cell receptor beta chains reported below all come from one sample, sequenced in a study of cytomegalovirus exposure and HLA in healthy donors. The PCR contained 60 Vbeta and 13 Jbeta primers. Profiled with immunoSEQ multiplex PCR; TCRdb holds only in-frame clones, not every one. This sample has around 200,000 clones, with roughly 82% found just once. Input material: PBMCs. These receptors came from a woman aged 50 to 60 in good health and CMV-seropositive.

The genes are TRBV7-8 and TRBJ2-2; 8 positions agree with TRBD1. Germline V lookup: CDR1 SGHVS, CDR2 FQNEAQ. The CDR3 totals 15 residues. Trimming cost V 4 bases and J 5 bases; bases outside gene matches: 6. The CDR3 sequence: CASSSAGQGTGELFF. The CDR3 DNA reads TGTGCCAGCAGCTCCGCCGGACAGGGAACCGGGGAGCTGTTTTTT.

The chain carries TRBV4-2 and TRBJ2-5; D remains ambiguous. The CDR3 is 13 amino acids. Per the germline V gene, CDR1 is LGHNA and CDR2 is YNFKEQ. The ends were cut back, 0 bases at V and 2 bases at J, with 4 bases in the middle. CDR3 amino acids: CASSQELQETQYF. DNA of the CDR3: TGTGCCAGCAGCCAAGAACTGCAAGAGACCCAGTACTTC.

This clone was recorded once. This chain uses TRBV6-5 with TRBJ2-1, with D perhaps TRBD1 (7 bases). Trimming cost V 5 bases and J 7 bases, with 15 bases left between them. From germline, CDR1 is MNHEY and CDR2 SVGAGI. The CDR3 spans 14 residues. CDR3 sequence (DNA): TGTGCCAGCAGTGTTACAGGGGAGGTAAATGAGCAGTTCTTC. This translates into CASSVTGEVNEQFF.

The rearrangement links TRBV5-5 to TRBJ2-3, with D perhaps TRBD1 (6 bases). Germline lookup yields CDR1 SGHKS and CDR2 YYEKEE (reference sequence). V was cut by 3 bases and J by 4 bases, with 9 bases left in between. The CDR3 has 13 amino acids. Written as DNA, the CDR3 is TGTGCCAGCAGCTCGCAGGGGTCAGATACGCAGTATTTT. Amino acid sequence: CASSSQGSDTQYF.

This clone has a handful of counts. The gene calls are TRBV27 and TRBJ2-7; 9 nucleotides align to TRBD1. Per germline, CDR1 MNHEY and CDR2 SMNVEV (reference sequence). V was clipped by 6 bases and J by 2 bases; unmatched bases: 5. This CDR3 is 14 amino acids long. CDR3 amino acids: CASRRDREAYEQYF. CDR3 DNA sequence: TGTGCCAGCAGGAGGGACAGGGAGGCCTACGAGCAGTACTTC.

This chain links TRBV6-5 with TRBJ2-6; weak D call: TRBD2 (5 bases). From germline, CDR1 is MNHEY and CDR2 SVGAGI. With 6 bases removed from V and 1 base from J, the gap between germline ends came to 10 bases. CDR3 size: 15 residues. Written as DNA, the CDR3 is TGTGCCAGCAGAACTCCGGGATCTGGGGCCAACGTCCTGACTTTC. This encodes CASRTPGSGANVLTF.

The genes are TRBV6-5 and TRBJ1-1; 7 positions agree with TRBD1. The J segment lost 5 bases and the V segment lost 6 bases, leaving 6 bases of the junction unmatched. This CDR3 is 13 amino acids long. Germline V gives CDR1 MNHEY, CDR2 SVGAGI. The CDR3, as DNA: TGTGCCAGCAGAGACAGGGATTTTACTGAAGCTTTCTTT. Protein: CASRDRDFTEAFF.

The CDR3 region is CASSTHPGVSSPLHF. DNA of the CDR3: TGTGCCAGCAGCACTCATCCGGGGGTTTCTTCACCCCTCCACTTT. The chain has TRBV6-5 and TRBJ1-6; the D gene is possibly TRBD1 (5 bases). The CDR3 has 15 residues. Germline V CDR1 and CDR2: MNHEY, SVGAGI. V was pared by 6 bases and J by 9 bases, with 18 bases between.

The V call is TRBV2, the J call TRBJ1-3, with D unresolved. The CDR3 has 15 amino acids. Per the germline V gene, CDR1 is SNHLY and CDR2 is FYNNEI. Trimming cost V 4 bases and J 0 bases, with 10 bases left between them. The CDR3 sequence is CASSVTQSSGNTIYF. In nucleotides, the CDR3 is TGTGCCAGCAGTGTAACACAGAGCTCTGGAAACACCATATATTTT. Filled out from reference TRBV2 and TRBJ1-3, the complete variable domain reads EPEVTQTPSHQVTQMGQEVILRCVPISNHLYFYWYRQILGQKVEFLVSFYNNEISEKSEIFDDQFSVERPDGSNFTLKIRSTKLEDSAMYFCASSVTQSSGNTIYFGEGSWLTVV.

The rearrangement uses TRBV7-2 and TRBJ2-1, with 9 bases identical to TRBD2. Germline V gives CDR1 SGHTA, CDR2 FQGNSA. The trim removed 3 bases at V and 0 bases at J, leaving 9 bases unmatched. This CDR3 has 18 amino acids. The chain's CDR3 is CASSFEAGGPSSYNEQFF. CDR3 nucleotides: TGTGCCAGCAGCTTTGAAGCGGGGGGCCCGAGCTCCTACAATGAGCAGTTCTTC.

This clone has only a few counts. This chain connects TRBV25-1 to TRBJ2-6; no firm D call. V lost 6 bases and J lost 0, with 6 bases in between. Germline-derived CDR1 and CDR2 are MGHDK and SYGVNS. The CDR3 totals 14 residues. Written as DNA, the CDR3 is TGTGCCAGCAGCCCGGTCTCTGGGGCCAACGTCCTGACTTTC. It translates to CASSPVSGANVLTF.

The V call is TRBV27, the J call TRBJ2-6; 8 bases agree with TRBD1. With V trimmed by 3 bases and J by 3 bases, 13 bases remained unmatched. Looked up from germline, CDR1 is MNHEY and CDR2 is SMNVEV (reference sequence). The CDR3 length is 19 residues. The CDR3 nucleotides are TGTGCCAGCAGTTTTCAAGGCAGACAGGGGATTAGTGGGGCCAACGTCCTGACTTTC. Protein: CASSFQGRQGISGANVLTF. Full variable domain (missing parts from reference TRBV27 and TRBJ2-6): EAQVTQNPRYLITVTGKKLTVTCSQNMNHEYMSWYRQDPGLGLRQIYYSMNVEVTDKGDVPEGYKVSRKEKRNFPLILESPSPNQTSLYFCASSFQGRQGISGANVLTFGAGSRLTVL.

This clone turned up a few times. V is TRBV2 and J is TRBJ1-1; possibly TRBD1 for D (6 bases). In germline, CDR1 is SNHLY, CDR2 FYNNEI. The CDR3 has 12 residues. Trimming took 6 bases from V and 9 from J, leaving 14 bases between them. CDR3 DNA: TGTGCCAGCAGCTTACAGGGAAGAAAAGCTTTCTTT. Its translation is CASSLQGRKAFF.

The table lists this clone with a count of one. The chain employs TRBV4-1 and TRBJ1-4; 7 bases line up with TRBD1. CDR3 length equals 16 residues. Looked up from germline, CDR1 is MGHRA and CDR2 is YSYEKL. Trimming at V came to 1 base and at J to 3 bases, leaving 5 bases not matched to a gene. For the CDR3, the DNA is TGCGCCAGCAGCCAAGGAGGACAGGCAGCTAATGAAAAACTGTTTTTT. Translation: CASSQGGQAANEKLFF.

As regards this clone: Other DNA variants within this sample encode the same CDR3. V is TRBV27 and J is TRBJ1-2; D is ambiguous. This CDR3 has 15 amino acids. Trimming cost V 2 bases and J 3 bases, with 13 bases left between them. Germline values: CDR1 MNHEY, CDR2 SMNVEV (reference sequence). CDR3 protein: CASSLMGSTYYGYTF. DNA of the CDR3: TGTGCCAGCAGTTTAATGGGCAGCACTTACTATGGCTACACCTTC.

The gene calls are TRBV4-1 and TRBJ1-2; D is ambiguous. V was cut by 4 bases and J by 8 bases, with 20 bases left in between. Looked up from germline, CDR1 is MGHRA and CDR2 is YSYEKL. This CDR3 comprises 15 residues. In DNA, the CDR3 is TGCGCCAGCAGCCCCAACCTCTACCGAGGAGAAGGCTACACCTTC. Protein sequence: CASSPNLYRGEGYTF.

This clone showed up just once. The chain links TRBV2 to TRBJ1-6, with 8 bases aligning to TRBD1. The J segment lost 8 bases and the V segment lost 6 bases, leaving 18 bases of the junction unmatched. The V gene's germline CDR1 is SNHLY and CDR2 FYNNEI. The CDR3 is 18 residues long. The CDR3 DNA follows: TGTGCCAGCAGGACAGGGGATGCTAGGTCGGTTGAGTATTCACCCCTCCACTTT. Translation gives CASRTGDARSVEYSPLHF.

The genes are TRBV7-2 and TRBJ1-2, with 12 bases matching TRBD1. Germline CDR1 and CDR2: SGHTA and FQGNSA. V trimming: 1 base; J trimming: 5 bases; junction bases outside the gene matches: 2. This CDR3 comprises 15 residues. DNA of the CDR3: TGTGCCAGCAGCTTAGGGGGACAGGGGGCTTATGGCTACACCTTC. Residues: CASSLGGQGAYGYTF.